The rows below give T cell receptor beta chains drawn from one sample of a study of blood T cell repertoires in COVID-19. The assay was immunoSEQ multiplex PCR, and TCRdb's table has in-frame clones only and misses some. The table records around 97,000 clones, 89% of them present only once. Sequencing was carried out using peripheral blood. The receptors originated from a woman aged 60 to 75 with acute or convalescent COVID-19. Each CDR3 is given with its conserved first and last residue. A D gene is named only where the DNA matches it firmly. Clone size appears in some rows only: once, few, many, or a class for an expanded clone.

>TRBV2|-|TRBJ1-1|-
CASNGGRMNTEAFF
TGTGCCAGCAACGGGGGAAGGATGAACACTGAAGCTTTCTTT
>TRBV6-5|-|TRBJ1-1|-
CASTAGSSPYTEAFF
TGTGCCAGCACGGCGGGAAGCTCGCCCTACACTGAAGCTTTCTTT
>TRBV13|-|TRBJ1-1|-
CASSLIRDTEAFF
TGTGCCAGCAGCTTGATCAGGGACACTGAAGCTTTCTTT
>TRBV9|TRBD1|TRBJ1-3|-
CASSVAEGAGNTIYF
TGTGCCAGCAGCGTAGCGGAGGGGGCAGGAAACACCATATATTTT
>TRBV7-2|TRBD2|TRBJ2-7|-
CASSLMLAGYEQYF
TGTGCCAGCAGCTTAATGCTAGCGGGGTACGAGCAGTACTTC
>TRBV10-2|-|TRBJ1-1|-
CASSNREYTEAFF
TGCGCCAGTTCAAACCGGGAGTACACTGAAGCTTTCTTT
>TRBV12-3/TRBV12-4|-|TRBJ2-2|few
CASGQGELFF
TGTGCCAGCGGTCAGGGGGAGCTGTTTTTT
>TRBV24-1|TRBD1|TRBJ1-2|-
CATSGTGYGYTF
TGTGCCACCAGCGGGACAGGGTATGGCTACACCTTC
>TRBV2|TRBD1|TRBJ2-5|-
CASSGQGLPRETQYF
TGTGCCAGCTCGGGACAGGGGCTACCTCGAGAGACCCAGTACTTC
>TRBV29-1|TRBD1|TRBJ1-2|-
CSVEPGQTRGGYTF
TGCAGCGTTGAACCGGGACAGACAAGAGGAGGCTACACCTTC
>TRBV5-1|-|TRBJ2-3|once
CASSLVQGTDTQYF
TGCGCCAGCAGCTTGGTTCAGGGCACAGATACGCAGTATTTT
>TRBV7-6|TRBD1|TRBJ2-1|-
CASRFLQGIHNEQFF
TGTGCCAGCAGATTTTTACAGGGGATCCACAATGAGCAGTTCTTC
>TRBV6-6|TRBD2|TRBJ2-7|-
CASSLVAGLEYEQYF
TGTGCCAGCAGCTTAGTAGCGGGACTAGAGTACGAGCAGTACTTC
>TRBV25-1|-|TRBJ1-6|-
CASSESGIQNSPLHF
TGTGCCAGCAGTGAATCGGGTATCCAAAATTCACCCCTCCACTTT
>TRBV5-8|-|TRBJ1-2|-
CASSLGAREGYGYTF
TGTGCCAGCAGCTTGGGTGCCAGGGAGGGCTATGGCTACACCTTC
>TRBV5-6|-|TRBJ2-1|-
CASSLNGSNEQFF
TGTGCCAGCAGCTTGAACGGGAGCAATGAGCAGTTCTTC
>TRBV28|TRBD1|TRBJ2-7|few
CASSLSGGIYEQYF
TGTGCCAGCAGTTTATCAGGGGGCATTTACGAGCAGTACTTC
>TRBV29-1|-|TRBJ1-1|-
CSVVAQAMNTEAFF
TGCAGCGTTGTGGCACAGGCCATGAACACTGAAGCTTTCTTT
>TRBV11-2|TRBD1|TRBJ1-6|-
CASSSQGGKSPLHF
TGTGCCAGCAGCTCACAGGGGGGCAAGTCACCCCTCCACTTT
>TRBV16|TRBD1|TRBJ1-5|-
CASSQGQRDQPQHF
TGTGCCAGCAGCCAGGGACAGCGGGATCAGCCCCAGCATTTT
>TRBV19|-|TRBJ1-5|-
CASSIQINQPQHF
TGTGCCAGTAGTATACAGATCAATCAGCCCCAGCATTTT
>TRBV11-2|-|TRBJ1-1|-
CASSLQGSGAFF
TGTGCCAGCAGCCTTCAGGGGTCAGGAGCTTTCTTT
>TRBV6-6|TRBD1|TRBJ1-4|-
CASNRSGGTLAGNEKLFF
TGTGCCAGCAATCGTTCAGGGGGCACGTTGGCGGGTAATGAAAAACTGTTTTTT